This TCR beta chain is drawn from a study of blood T cell repertoires in COVID-19. Cohorts were determined from participant-reported clinical history. This CDR3 contains 15 residues. Per germline, CDR1 SEHNR and CDR2 FQNEAQ (reference sequence). The V and J ends lost 6 bases and 0 bases respectively, with 14 bases between them. The protocol was immunoSEQ multiplex PCR, while the TCRdb copy is restricted to in-frame clones and leaves out a portion. The data show around 310,000 clones, around 91% seen once. The gene calls are TRBV7-9 and TRBJ1-1; D gene uncertain. What was sequenced was PBMCs or T cells enriched from blood (not recorded which). This sequence originates from a woman between 40 and 50 years old who had recovered from COVID-19. The DNA of the CDR3 is TGTGCCAGCAGTCGACCCGAGGGATTGAACACTGAAGCTTTCTTT. Translating it yields CASSRPEGLNTEAFF.